This T cell receptor (beta chain) was sequenced in a study of CD8 T cells in Susac syndrome. Per germline, CDR1 SGHDN and CDR2 FVKESK. The CDR3 extends over 14 amino acids. The V and J ends lost 5 bases and 3 bases, in that order; junction bases with no gene match: 3. Sequencing of TCR beta was performed on blood CD8+ T cells and on blood CD4+ T cells. Negative isolation was used for CD8+ and CD4+ T cells and FACS enrichment for TEMRA cells. RNA, at about 0.45 to 1 ug, was reverse transcribed with random hexamers. The method of amplification for TCR beta CDR3 was immunoSEQ multiplex PCR, covering 54 Vbeta and 13 Jbeta. TCRdb redid the calling of the immunoSEQ multiplex PCR reads with MiXCR, one entry per CDR3 protein. Of roughly 200,000 distinct CDR3 sequences listed, just under 95% are singletons.

This TCR was sampled from a human donor with multiple sclerosis. The chain joins TRBV14 to TRBJ2-3, with TRBD2 identical over 9 bases. The material sequenced was CD4+ T cells from PBMCs. CDR3 residues: CASSGGLATDTQYF. CDR3 bases: TGTGCCAGCAGCGGGGGACTAGCTACAGATACGCAGTATTTT.